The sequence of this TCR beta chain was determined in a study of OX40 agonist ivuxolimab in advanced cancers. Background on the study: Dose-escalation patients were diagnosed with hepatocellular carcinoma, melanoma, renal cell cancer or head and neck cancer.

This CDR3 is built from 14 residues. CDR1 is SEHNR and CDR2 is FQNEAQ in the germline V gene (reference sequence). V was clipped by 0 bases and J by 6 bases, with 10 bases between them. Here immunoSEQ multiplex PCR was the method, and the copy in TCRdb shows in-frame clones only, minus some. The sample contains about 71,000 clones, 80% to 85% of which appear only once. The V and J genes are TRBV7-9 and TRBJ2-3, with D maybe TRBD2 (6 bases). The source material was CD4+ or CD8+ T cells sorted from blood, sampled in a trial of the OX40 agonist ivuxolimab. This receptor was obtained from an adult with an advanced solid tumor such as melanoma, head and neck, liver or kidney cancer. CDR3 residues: CASSLAPLADTQYF. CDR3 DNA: TGTGCCAGCAGCTTAGCGCCCCTAGCGGATACGCAGTATTTT.